The clone carrying this TCR beta chain was seen a few times. This sample was included in a study of identical twins. cDNA carried unique molecular identifiers, and a universal primer site was added by template switching. TCRdb re-called the 5' RACE reads through MiXCR, storing one row per CDR3 protein. The profile shows roughly 230,000 distinct CDR3 sequences, approximately 8.3% of them singletons. Germline-derived CDR1 and CDR2 are MGHRA and YSYEKL. The V gene lost 0 bases and the J gene lost 7 bases, with 9 bases spanning the gap. This CDR3 comprises 14 residues. A further study also used this sample, focusing on yellow fever vaccine responses in identical twins.

The source is a woman aged 18-30 years in good health. V is TRBV4-1 and J is TRBJ1-4, with D possibly matching TRBD1 (5 bases). What was sequenced was CD8+ T cells sorted from blood. The CDR3: CASSQDPGSEKLFF. In DNA, the CDR3 is TGCGCCAGCAGCCAAGATCCAGGGAGTGAAAAACTGTTTTTT.